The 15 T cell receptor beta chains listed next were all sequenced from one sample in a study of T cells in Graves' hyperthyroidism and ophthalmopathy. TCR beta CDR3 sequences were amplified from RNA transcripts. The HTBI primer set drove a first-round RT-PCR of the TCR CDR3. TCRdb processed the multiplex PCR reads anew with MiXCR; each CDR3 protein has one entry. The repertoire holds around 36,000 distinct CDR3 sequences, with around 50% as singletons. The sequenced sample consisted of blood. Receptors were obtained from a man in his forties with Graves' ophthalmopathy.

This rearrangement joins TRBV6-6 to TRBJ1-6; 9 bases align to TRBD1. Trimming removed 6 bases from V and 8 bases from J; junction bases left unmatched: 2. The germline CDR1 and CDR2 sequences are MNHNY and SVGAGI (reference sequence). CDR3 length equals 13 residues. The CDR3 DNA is TGTGCCAGCAGCGGACAGGGGTATTCACCCCTCCACTTT. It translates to CASSGQGYSPLHF.

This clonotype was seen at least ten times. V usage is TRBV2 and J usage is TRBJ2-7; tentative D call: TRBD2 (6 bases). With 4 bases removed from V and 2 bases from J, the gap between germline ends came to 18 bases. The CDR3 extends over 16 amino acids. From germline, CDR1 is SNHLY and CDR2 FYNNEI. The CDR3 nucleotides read TGTGCCAGCAGTGGCTATGCGGGGCTCCCTACCTACGAGCAGTACTTC. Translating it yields CASSGYAGLPTYEQYF.

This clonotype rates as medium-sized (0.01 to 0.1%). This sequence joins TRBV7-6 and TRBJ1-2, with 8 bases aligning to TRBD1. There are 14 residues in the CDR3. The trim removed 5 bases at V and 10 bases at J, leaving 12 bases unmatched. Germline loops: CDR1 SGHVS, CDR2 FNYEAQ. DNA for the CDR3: TGTGCCAGCAGCGCCAGTGGGACAGGAGCATACTACACCTTC. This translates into CASSASGTGAYYTF.

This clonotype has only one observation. The chain's CDR3 is CASSLSFSGLAVYEQYF. The DNA for the CDR3 is TGTGCCAGCAGCTTAAGTTTTAGCGGACTGGCAGTCTACGAGCAGTACTTC. The J gene is TRBJ2-7, the V gene TRBV11-2; a possible D gene is TRBD2 (6 bases). Germline CDR1 and CDR2: SGHAT and FQNNGV. V was trimmed by 2 bases and J by 3 bases, leaving 20 bases between them. This CDR3 contains 17 residues. Full variable domain (rest looked up from reference TRBV11-2 and TRBJ2-7): EAGVAQSPRYKIIEKRQSVAFWCNPISGHATLYWYQQILGQGPKLLIQFQNNGVVDDSQLPKDRFSAERLKGVDSTLKIQPAKLEDSAVYLCASSLSFSGLAVYEQYFGPGTRLTVT.

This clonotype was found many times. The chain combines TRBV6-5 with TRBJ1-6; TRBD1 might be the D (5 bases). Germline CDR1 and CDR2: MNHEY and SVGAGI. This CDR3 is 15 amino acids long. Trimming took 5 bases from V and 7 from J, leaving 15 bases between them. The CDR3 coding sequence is TGTGCCAGCAGTGAGCATGGGCAGGGAAATTCACCCCTCCACTTT. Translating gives CASSEHGQGNSPLHF.

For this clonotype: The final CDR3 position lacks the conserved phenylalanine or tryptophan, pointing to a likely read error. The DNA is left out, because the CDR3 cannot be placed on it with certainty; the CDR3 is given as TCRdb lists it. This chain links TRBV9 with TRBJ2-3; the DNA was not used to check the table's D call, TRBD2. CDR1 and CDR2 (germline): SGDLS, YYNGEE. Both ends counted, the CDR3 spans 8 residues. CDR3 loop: CASSPQAG.

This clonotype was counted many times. The DNA for the CDR3 is TGTGCCAGCAAAGACAACAGGGGTCTAAGGGAGCAGTACTTC. Protein sequence: CASKDNRGLREQYF. This chain connects TRBV6-2 or TRBV6-3 to TRBJ2-7, with 7 bases lining up with TRBD1. Unmatched junction bases numbered 13, after V lost 7 bases and J lost 7 bases. CDR1 and CDR2 (germline): MNHEY, SVGEGT. The length of the CDR3 is 14 residues.

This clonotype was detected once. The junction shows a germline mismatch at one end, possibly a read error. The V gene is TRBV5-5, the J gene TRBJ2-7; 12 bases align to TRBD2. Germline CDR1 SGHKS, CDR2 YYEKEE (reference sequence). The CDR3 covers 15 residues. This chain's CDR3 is CTSSSSGGAIDEQYF. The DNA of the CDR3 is TGTACCAGCAGCTCTAGCGGGGGGGCCATTGACGAGCAGTACTTC.

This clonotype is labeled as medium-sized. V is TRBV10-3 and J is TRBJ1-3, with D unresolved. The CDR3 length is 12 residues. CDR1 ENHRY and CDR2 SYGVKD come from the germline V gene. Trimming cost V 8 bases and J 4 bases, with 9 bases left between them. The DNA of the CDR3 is TGTGCCATCTGGGAAAGGGGAAACACCATATATTTT. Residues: CAIWERGNTIYF.

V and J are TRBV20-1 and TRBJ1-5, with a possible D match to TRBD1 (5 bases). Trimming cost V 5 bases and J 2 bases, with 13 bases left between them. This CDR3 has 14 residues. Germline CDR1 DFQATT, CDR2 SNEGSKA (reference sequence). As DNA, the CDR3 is TGCAGTGCTCCAGGGTTTATTGGCAATCAGCCCCAGCATTTT. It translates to CSAPGFIGNQPQHF.

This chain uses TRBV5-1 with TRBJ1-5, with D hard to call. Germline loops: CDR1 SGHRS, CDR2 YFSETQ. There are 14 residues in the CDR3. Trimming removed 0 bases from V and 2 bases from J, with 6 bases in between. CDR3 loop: CASSLGAGNQPQHF. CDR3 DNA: TGCGCCAGCAGCTTGGGGGCAGGCAATCAGCCCCAGCATTTT.

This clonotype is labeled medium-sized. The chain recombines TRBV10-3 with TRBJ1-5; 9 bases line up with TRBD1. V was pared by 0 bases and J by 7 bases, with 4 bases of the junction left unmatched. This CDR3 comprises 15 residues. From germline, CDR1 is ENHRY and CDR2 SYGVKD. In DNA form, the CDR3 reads TGTGCCATCAGTGAGTCGGGACAGGGATTCCAGCCCCAGCATTTT. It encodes CAISESGQGFQPQHF.

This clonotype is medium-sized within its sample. The CDR3 here is CASSEYGGLGRGVDEQFF. CDR3 DNA sequence: TGTGCCAGCAGTGAATACGGCGGCTTAGGACGTGGGGTGGATGAGCAGTTCTTC. V usage is TRBV25-1 and J usage is TRBJ2-1; D is unclear. The V gene lost 0 bases and the J gene lost 8 bases, with 23 bases spanning the gap. The CDR3 runs to 18 residues. Germline V gene lookup returns CDR1 MGHDK and CDR2 SYGVNS.

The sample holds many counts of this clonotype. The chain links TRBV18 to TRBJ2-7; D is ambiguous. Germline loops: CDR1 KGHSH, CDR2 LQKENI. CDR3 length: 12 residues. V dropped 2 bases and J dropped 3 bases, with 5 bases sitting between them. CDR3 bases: TGTGCCAGCTCACCAGGGCGCTACGAGCAGTACTTC. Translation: CASSPGRYEQYF.

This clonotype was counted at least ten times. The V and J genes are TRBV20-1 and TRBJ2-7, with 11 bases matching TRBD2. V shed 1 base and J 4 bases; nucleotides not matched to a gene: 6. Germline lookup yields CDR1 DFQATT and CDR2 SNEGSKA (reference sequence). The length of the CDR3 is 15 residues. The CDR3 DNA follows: TGCAGTGCTAGAGCCTCCGGGACTAGCGGATACGAGCAGTACTTC. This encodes CSARASGTSGYEQYF.